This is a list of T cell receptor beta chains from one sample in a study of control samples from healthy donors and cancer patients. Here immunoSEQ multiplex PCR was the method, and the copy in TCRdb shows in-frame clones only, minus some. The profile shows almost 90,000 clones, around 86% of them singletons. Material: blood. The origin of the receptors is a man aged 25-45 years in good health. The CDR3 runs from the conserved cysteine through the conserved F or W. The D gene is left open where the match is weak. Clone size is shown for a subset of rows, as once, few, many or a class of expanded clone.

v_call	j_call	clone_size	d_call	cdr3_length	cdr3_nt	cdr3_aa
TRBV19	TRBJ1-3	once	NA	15	TGTGCCAGTAGGGACAGCTCACCCTCTGGAAACACCATATATTTT	CASRDSSPSGNTIYF
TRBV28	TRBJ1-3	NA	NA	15	TGTGCCAGCAGTTTATTAGGCGGGGGCGGAAACACCATATATTTT	CASSLLGGGGNTIYF
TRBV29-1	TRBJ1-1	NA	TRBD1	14	TGCAGCGTTGCCGTAACACAGGGGGGCACTGAAGCTTTCTTT	CSVAVTQGGTEAFF
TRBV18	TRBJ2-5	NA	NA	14	TGTGCCAGCTCACCACCTATGTCCCAAGAGACCCAGTACTTC	CASSPPMSQETQYF
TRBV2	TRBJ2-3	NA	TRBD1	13	TGTGCCAGCATCGGGACAGGGGGCAGGACGCAGTATTTT	CASIGTGGRTQYF
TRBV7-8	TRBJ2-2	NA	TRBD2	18	TGTGCCAGCAGCTACCGGGCTAGCGGGGGGTCGGGCACCGGGGAGCTGTTTTTT	CASSYRASGGSGTGELFF
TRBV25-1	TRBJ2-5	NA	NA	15	TGTGCCAGCAGTGAGCGCATGACGGCCCAAGAGACCCAGTACTTC	CASSERMTAQETQYF
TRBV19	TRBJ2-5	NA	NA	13	TGTGCCAGTAGTGGGCAGGCGGAGGAGACCCAGTACTTC	CASSGQAEETQYF
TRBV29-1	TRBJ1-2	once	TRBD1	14	TGCAGCGTTCCCGGACAGGAAACTAACTATGGCTACACCTTC	CSVPGQETNYGYTF
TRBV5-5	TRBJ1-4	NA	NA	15	TGTGCCAGCAGTTGGGGACGGCGAGAAGGTGAAAAACTGTTTTTT	CASSWGRREGEKLFF
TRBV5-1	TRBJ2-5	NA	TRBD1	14	TGCGCCAGCCCGGGACAGGTCCTTCAAGAGACCCAGTACTTC	CASPGQVLQETQYF
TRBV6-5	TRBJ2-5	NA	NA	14	TGTGCCAGCAGAGCTCCCGGGACCCAAGAGACCCAGTACTTC	CASRAPGTQETQYF
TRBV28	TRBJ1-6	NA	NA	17	TGTGCCAGCAGTTTGCTTGGCGGGGCGGGGTATAATTCACCCCTCCACTTT	CASSLLGGAGYNSPLHF
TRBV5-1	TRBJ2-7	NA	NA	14	TGCGCCAGCAGCTTGGCTGCAGGGGAGTACGAGCAGTACTTC	CASSLAAGEYEQYF
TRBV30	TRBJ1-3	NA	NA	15	TGTGCCTGGAGTATCTCAGGAGGGTCTGGAAACACCATATATTTT	CAWSISGGSGNTIYF
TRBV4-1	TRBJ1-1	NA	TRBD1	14	TGCGCCAGCAGCCAGACACAGGGGTACACTGAAGCTTTCTTT	CASSQTQGYTEAFF
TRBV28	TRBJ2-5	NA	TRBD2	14	TGTGCCAGCAGCCCTTCTAGCGGGGGAGAGACCCAGTACTTC	CASSPSSGGETQYF
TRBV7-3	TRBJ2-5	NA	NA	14	TGTGCCAGCAGCCCCACAAGAAACCAAGAGACCCAGTACTTC	CASSPTRNQETQYF
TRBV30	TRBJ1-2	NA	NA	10	TGTGCCTGGGGGGTCCAAGGCTACACCTTC	CAWGVQGYTF
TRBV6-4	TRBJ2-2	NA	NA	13	TGTGCCAGCAGTGACTCGGGCACCGGGGAGCTGTTTTTT	CASSDSGTGELFF
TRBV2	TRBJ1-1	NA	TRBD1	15	TGTGCCAGCAGTAGGACAGGGGCCGTAGGCACTGAAGCTTTCTTT	CASSRTGAVGTEAFF
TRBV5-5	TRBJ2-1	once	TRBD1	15	TGTGCCAGCAGTAAAGACAGGGGGCGCGTAAATGAGCAGTTCTTC	CASSKDRGRVNEQFF
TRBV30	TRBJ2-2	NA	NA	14	TGTGCCTGGAGCTTACAAGAGAACACCGGGGAGCTGTTTTTT	CAWSLQENTGELFF
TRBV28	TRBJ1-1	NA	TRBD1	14	TGTGCCAGCAGAGTGGGGGACAGGGTTACTGAAGCTTTCTTT	CASRVGDRVTEAFF
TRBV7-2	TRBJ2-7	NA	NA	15	TGTGCCAGCAGCTTAGGAAGACAGGAACACTACGAGCAGTACTTC	CASSLGRQEHYEQYF
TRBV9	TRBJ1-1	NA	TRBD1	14	TGTGCCAGCAGCTTGGGACAGGTCTACACTGAAGCTTTCTTT	CASSLGQVYTEAFF
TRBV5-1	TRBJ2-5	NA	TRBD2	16	TGCGCCAGCAGACCCACGACTAGCGGGGGCCAAGAGACCCAGTACTTC	CASRPTTSGGQETQYF
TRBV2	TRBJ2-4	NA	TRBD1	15	TGTGCCAGCAAGGTGGGACAGGGTGGCGGGAACATTCAGTACTTC	CASKVGQGGGNIQYF
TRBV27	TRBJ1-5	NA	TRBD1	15	TGTGCCAGCAGTTTATACAGGGGGCTCGAGCAGCCCCAGCATTTT	CASSLYRGLEQPQHF
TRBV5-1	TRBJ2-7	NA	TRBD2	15	TGCGCCAGCAGCTCGTTAGCGGGGGAACACTACGAGCAGTACTTC	CASSSLAGEHYEQYF
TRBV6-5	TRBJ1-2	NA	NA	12	TGTGCCAGCAGGAGTCAAGGATATGGCTACACCTTC	CASRSQGYGYTF
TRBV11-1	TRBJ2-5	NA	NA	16	TGTGCCAGCAGCTTAGGGTTATTGCTAGCGCTTGAGACCCAGTACTTC	CASSLGLLLALETQYF
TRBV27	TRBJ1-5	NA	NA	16	TGTGCCAGCAGTTACACCGGGACGGCCTCGGGTCAGCCCCAGCATTTT	CASSYTGTASGQPQHF
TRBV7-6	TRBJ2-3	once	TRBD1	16	TGTGCCAGCAGCGCCCACAGGGGAGAGGACACAGATACGCAGTATTTT	CASSAHRGEDTDTQYF
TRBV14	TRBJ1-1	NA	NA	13	TGTGCCAGCAGCCTGACAAGGAACACTGAAGCTTTCTTT	CASSLTRNTEAFF
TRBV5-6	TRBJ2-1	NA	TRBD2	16	TGTGCCAGCAGCTTGGTTGGCGGGGGGGCGATGAATGAGCAGTTCTTC	CASSLVGGGAMNEQFF
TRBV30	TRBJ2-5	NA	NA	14	TGTGCCTGGAATGGGGGGCAGGGAGGAGAGACCCAGTACTTC	CAWNGGQGGETQYF
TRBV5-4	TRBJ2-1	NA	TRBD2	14	TGTGCCAGCGTCGGCGGGGGGGCATACAATGAGCAGTTCTTC	CASVGGGAYNEQFF
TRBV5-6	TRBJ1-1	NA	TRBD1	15	TGTGCCAGCAGCTTGGCTGGACAGGTTAACACTGAAGCTTTCTTT	CASSLAGQVNTEAFF
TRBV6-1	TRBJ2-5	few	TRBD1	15	TGTGCCAGCAGTGACCGCGGGACAGGTCAAGAGACCCAGTACTTC	CASSDRGTGQETQYF
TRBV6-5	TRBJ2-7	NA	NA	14	TGTGCCAGCACCACCCCAAGTACCGACTACGAGCAGTACTTC	CASTTPSTDYEQYF
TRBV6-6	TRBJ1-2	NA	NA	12	TGTGCCAGCACCTCCAGTGAATATGGCTACACCTTC	CASTSSEYGYTF
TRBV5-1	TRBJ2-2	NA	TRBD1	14	TGCGCCAGCAGCTCCGAGCAGGGGGCCGGGGAGCTGTTTTTT	CASSSEQGAGELFF
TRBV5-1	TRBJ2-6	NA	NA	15	TGCGCCAGCAGCACCGGACCTTCTGGGGCCAACGTCCTGACTTTC	CASSTGPSGANVLTF
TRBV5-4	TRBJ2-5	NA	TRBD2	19	TGTGCCAGCAGTCCGACACCTTGGACTAGCGGGGTGGGCCAAGAGACCCAGTACTTC	CASSPTPWTSGVGQETQYF
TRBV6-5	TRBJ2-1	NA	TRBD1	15	TGTGCCAGCAGTTACTCGCTGGACAGGGTCAATGAGCAGTTCTTC	CASSYSLDRVNEQFF
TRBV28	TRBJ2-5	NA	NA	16	TGTGCCAGCAGTTTATGGTCCAGCGGCATGCAAGAGACCCAGTACTTC	CASSLWSSGMQETQYF
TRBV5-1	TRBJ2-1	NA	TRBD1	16	TGCGCCAGCAGTCGTCTTACAGGGGGTGTCAACAATGAGCAGTTCTTC	CASSRLTGGVNNEQFF
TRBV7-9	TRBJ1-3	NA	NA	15	TGTGCCAGCAGGGTGGCCCTAAGCTCTGGAAACACCATATATTTT	CASRVALSSGNTIYF
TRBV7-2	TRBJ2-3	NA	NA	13	TGTGCCAGCAGACCGATCCTCACAGATACGCAGTATTTT	CASRPILTDTQYF
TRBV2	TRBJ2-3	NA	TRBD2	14	TGTGCCAGCGCTCTAGCGGGGGCACCAGATACGCAGTATTTT	CASALAGAPDTQYF
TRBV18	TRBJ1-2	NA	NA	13	TGTGCCAGCTCACCTGACACATACTATGGCTACACCTTC	CASSPDTYYGYTF
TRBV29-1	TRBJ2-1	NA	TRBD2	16	TGCAGCGTCAAACCGCAACTAGCGGGGGGGCGGGGTGAGCAGTTCTTC	CSVKPQLAGGRGEQFF
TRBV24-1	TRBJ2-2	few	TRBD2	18	TGTGCCACCAGTGATTTTGAATTAGCGGGCGCGAACACCGGGGAGCTGTTTTTT	CATSDFELAGANTGELFF
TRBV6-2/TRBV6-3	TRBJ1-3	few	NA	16	TGTGCCAGCAGCCTCTTGCCGGGGATTTCTGGAAACACCATATATTTT	CASSLLPGISGNTIYF
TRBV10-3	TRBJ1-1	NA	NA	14	TGTGCCATCAGTGCGGCAGGGGCGAACACTGAAGCTTTCTTT	CAISAAGANTEAFF
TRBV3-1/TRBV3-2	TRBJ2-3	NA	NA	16	TGTGCCAGCAGCCCCAGCCACCTTCTGAGCACAGATACGCAGTATTTT	CASSPSHLLSTDTQYF
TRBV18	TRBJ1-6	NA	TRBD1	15	TGTGCCAGCTCACCACCGACAGGGGGTGGTTCACCCCTCCACTTT	CASSPPTGGGSPLHF
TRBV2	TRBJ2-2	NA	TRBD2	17	TGTGCCAGCAGTGAAACCGGCGGGGGGGCCGGCACCGGGGAGCTGTTTTTT	CASSETGGGAGTGELFF